This T cell receptor beta chain was recovered during a study of blood T cells in healthy people across ages (dated by TCRdb to about 2015). Looking at the study overall: Template switching captured roughly one uniquely barcoded TCR beta cDNA molecule per two T cells in model experiments. Two additional independent replicas of 1 million unique cDNA reads from the same blood draw were analyzed for two donors (one aged 18 to 30 and one aged 80 or older). Using deep sequencing normalized with unique cDNA molecular identifiers, the study measured how TCR beta repertoire diversity changes with age. The donors were split into four age groups: young (average 16 years), middle-aged (roughly 39), aged (approximately 59) and long-lived (approximately 89). To avoid experimental bias, donors of different ages were randomly spread across the sequencing lanes.

Concerning this clonotype: The clone's antigen remains unknown. No per-base quality is available; no much larger clone lies one base away.

Reading from cysteine to phenylalanine, the CDR3 counts 15 amino acids. The DNA shown is the 45-base CDR3, in frame from base 1. V has 0 bases trimmed and J has 4 bases trimmed; junction bases matching no gene number 2. From the germline V gene, CDR1 is SGHRS and CDR2 is YFSETQ. On the study overall, not on this receptor specifically: Total diversity estimates from one million sequenced T cells were considered lower bounds and underestimates. Conclusive comparison of naive and antigen-experienced compartments was prevented by the profiling of bulk unsorted PBMCs. Observed TCR beta diversity per million T cells fell roughly linearly with age, and a significant reduction was already apparent by age approximately 40. A strong correlation was found between observed TCR beta diversity and the percentage of naive T cells measured by flow cytometry. Compared with the aged group, the long-lived group had more naive CD4+ T cells, fewer expanded clones and increased TCR diversity, suggesting age selection. Because the CMV infection status of the donors was unknown, age-related changes in expanded clonotypes may potentially have been confounded.

The roughly 39 donors, aged about 6 to 95 years, were systemically healthy Caucasian individuals from Russia. Each donor gave 8 to 10 milliliters of peripheral blood, drawn into EDTA-treated Vacutainer tubes. Ficoll-Paque density-gradient centrifugation was used to isolate PBMCs, with at least 7 million per sample. Total RNA was extracted from PBMCs with Trizol reagent, with at least 6 micrograms obtained per sample. For every donor, flow cytometry on a PBMC aliquot measured the percentage of naive CD45RAhigh/CD27high T cells. Preparation of the library involved 5' RACE. Sequenced on an Illumina HiSeq 2500. A second PCR of about 6 to 12 cycles was run with a J-beta primer mix and a sample-barcoded 5' primer. A template-switch 5' adaptor carrying 12 random nucleotides introduced a unique molecular identifier onto each TCR beta cDNA molecule. At least 2.5 million CDR3-containing paired-end reads were obtained from each sample. The Mint cDNA synthesis kit, primed by a TRBC-specific oligonucleotide, was used to synthesize first-strand cDNA from all RNA. Following uracil-DNA glycosylase treatment, all cDNA underwent a first 18-cycle PCR with the universal primers M1SS and BC2_uni_R. In the source study's methods: Each sample was normalized by randomly selecting 1 million high-quality reads, each carrying a distinct molecular identifier. Instead of being binned into consensus sequences, reads that shared molecular identifiers were thrown out. MiTCR, with a Q25 quality threshold and the strictest error-elimination algorithm, was used for CDR3 identification, clonotype clustering and error correction. Lower-bound total TCR beta diversity was estimated with a nonparametric unseen species model using Euler transformation. Through fastp at Q25 and MiXCR, TCRdb rebuilt clones from the public reads, retaining in-frame beta chains. One record per CDR3 amino acid sequence lists the most common genes and DNA. TCRdb's processing, not the authors', yielded these V and J calls. The sample includes about 640,000 distinct CDR3 sequences, with less than 35% observed a single time. Of the sample, approximately 14% falls within the top ten clones.

The sequencing sample was made of blood. The chain is encoded by TRBV5-1 joined to TRBJ2-2; 8 bases in between match TRBD2. This receptor was identified in a woman aged 80 or over in good health. The nucleotides read TGCGCCAGCAGCTTGGACGGGGGGGGCACCGGGGAGCTGTTTTTT. It encodes CASSLDGGGTGELFF. Supplemented by the reference TRBV5-1 and TRBJ2-2 proteins around the CDR3, the complete variable domain is KAGVTQTPRYLIKTRGQQVTLSCSPISGHRSVSWYQQTPGQGLQFLFEYFSETQRNKGNFPGRFSGRQFSNSRSEMNVSTLELGDSALYLCASSLDGGGTGELFFGEGSRLTVL.